These 3 T cell receptor beta chains originate from one sample sequenced in a study of neoadjuvant nivolumab and ipilimumab in lung cancer. Clones were sequenced by immunoSEQ multiplex PCR, and TCRdb holds only the in-frame ones, with some missing. The data contain about 3,500 clones, approximately 88% of them seen just once; the ten biggest clones take up 2% to 2.5%. The sample was tumor tissue, taken after neoadjuvant nivolumab, alone or with ipilimumab, at or shortly before surgery. Receptor source: an adult with non-small cell lung cancer.

The chain is built from TRBV10-3 and TRBJ2-1, with D uncertain. CDR1 is ENHRY and CDR2 is SYGVKD in the germline V gene. The CDR3 has 15 amino acids. Between the trimmed V and J ends, which lost 2 bases and 3 bases, there was a span of 11 bases. CDR3 DNA: TGTGCCATCAGTGAGAACGCGGAAGTCTACAATGAGCAGTTCTTC. Protein product: CAISENAEVYNEQFF.

V gene TRBV19 combines with J gene TRBJ2-2, with D possibly matching TRBD2 (6 bases). Germline assignment: CDR1 LNHDA and CDR2 SQIVND (reference sequence). The CDR3 contains 17 residues. V gave up 0 bases and J gave up 2 bases, with 13 bases separating them. The CDR3 region has the DNA TGTGCCAGTAGTATAGATAAGAGGAGGGGCAACACCGGGGAGCTGTTTTTT. As protein: CASSIDKRRGNTGELFF.

As concerns this clone: The junction differs from germline at one of its ends, possibly a read error. The chain is built from TRBV7-2 and TRBJ2-7; 7 bases align to TRBD2. The CDR3 extends over 14 amino acids. The germline V gene encodes CDR1 SGHTA and CDR2 FQGNSA. The CDR3 sequence is CASTLTSGVNEQYF. Here the CDR3 DNA reads TGTGCCAGCACCTTAACCAGCGGGGTAAACGAGCAGTACTTC.